These 17 T cell receptor beta chains were sequenced from one sample in a study of beta chain features in type 1 diabetes. Investigators reverse transcribed all isolated RNA, so they sequenced expressed TCRB transcripts. Generated by immunoSEQ multiplex PCR, the TCRdb table keeps only in-frame clones and is missing some. The sample includes around 400,000 clones, approximately 16% of them seen just once. Sequencing used naive CD4+ T cells from blood. The receptor set was obtained from a woman aged 18-29 years in good health.

The CDR3 region has the DNA TGCGCCAGCATGCGGACTAGCGGGAACAATGAGCAGTTCTTC. Encoded protein: CASMRTSGNNEQFF. The chain carries TRBV5-1 and TRBJ2-1, with 12 nucleotides matching TRBD2. Per the germline V gene, CDR1 is SGHRS and CDR2 is YFSETQ. V shed 6 bases and J 5 bases; nucleotides not matched to a gene: 3. The CDR3 covers 14 residues.

This clone was observed a handful of times. The J gene is TRBJ2-1, the V gene TRBV30; 13 bases are shared with TRBD2. Losses at the gene ends were 5 bases for V and 7 bases for J; bases not matched to a gene: 5. The germline gives CDR1 GTSNPN, CDR2 SVGIG (reference sequence). The CDR3 sequence is 14 residues long. The CDR3 reads CAWGGLAGQNEQFF. The CDR3 DNA sequence: TGTGCCTGGGGGGGACTAGCGGGACAGAATGAGCAGTTCTTC.

This clone was seen only a few times. The gene calls are TRBV30 and TRBJ2-7, with 8 bases fitting TRBD2. Unmatched junction bases numbered 7, after V lost 5 bases and J lost 1 base. Germline V lookup: CDR1 GTSNPN, CDR2 SVGIG (reference sequence). CDR3 size: 14 residues. CDR3 coding DNA: TGTGCCTGGGAGGGTACGGGAGGGTCCTACGAGCAGTACTTC. Translation: CAWEGTGGSYEQYF.

This clone was counted a few times. The chain employs TRBV18 and TRBJ2-3; the D is unclear. V was pared by 2 bases and J by 0 bases, with 9 bases between. Germline values: CDR1 KGHSH, CDR2 LQKENI. This CDR3 spans 15 amino acids. This chain's CDR3 is CASSPSASSTDTQYF. The CDR3 DNA sequence: TGTGCCAGCTCACCAAGTGCGTCTAGCACAGATACGCAGTATTTT.

This clone has just a few counts. At the DNA level, this CDR3 is encoded by other sequences in the same sample as well. The V gene is TRBV5-1, the J gene TRBJ2-7, with 10 positions matching TRBD2. Germline CDR1 reads SGHRS; CDR2 reads YFSETQ. V trimming: 0 bases; J trimming: 3 bases; junction bases outside the gene matches: 0. This CDR3 is built from 14 residues. The CDR3 protein is CASSLASGSYEQYF. As DNA, the CDR3 is TGCGCCAGCAGCTTGGCTAGCGGGAGCTACGAGCAGTACTTC.

The rearrangement uses TRBV5-1 and TRBJ2-2, with 9 bases identical to TRBD1. V shed 4 bases and J 6 bases; nucleotides not matched to a gene: 7. Per the germline V gene, CDR1 is SGHRS and CDR2 is YFSETQ. The CDR3 totals 15 residues. The CDR3 DNA sequence: TGCGCCAGCAGCGGAGGGACAGGGCCCCCCGGGGAGCTGTTTTTT. It yields the protein CASSGGTGPPGELFF.

This clone appeared a single time. This rearrangement joins TRBV4-1 to TRBJ2-7, with 13 nucleotides matching TRBD2. This CDR3 has 19 amino acids. The junction had 11 bases not matched to a gene; V was cut back by 0 bases and J by 3 bases. Germline CDR1 MGHRA, CDR2 YSYEKL. CDR3 protein: CASSQEGMGGLAGDYEQYF. DNA of the CDR3: TGCGCCAGCAGCCAAGAGGGGATGGGAGGACTAGCGGGAGACTACGAGCAGTACTTC.

The chain joins TRBV6-5 to TRBJ1-2; 10 bases match TRBD1. Germline V gives CDR1 MNHEY, CDR2 SVGAGI. This CDR3 is built from 15 residues. J lost 3 bases, V lost 8 bases, and 9 bases had no gene match. CDR3 in amino acids: CASCTGTGAYYGYTF. The CDR3, as DNA: TGTGCCAGCTGTACGGGGACAGGGGCATACTATGGCTACACCTTC.

This clone was observed a few times. The genes are TRBV28 and TRBJ2-3; no reliable D call. This CDR3 is 16 amino acids long. The germline V and J ends were trimmed by 3 bases and 2 bases, with 15 bases remaining between them. Per the germline V gene, CDR1 is MDHEN and CDR2 is SYDVKM. In nucleotides, the CDR3 is TGTGCCAGCAGTTTTGCGGCGGTCCAATCCACAGATACGCAGTATTTT. Translation gives CASSFAAVQSTDTQYF.

This clone was detected a few times. The J gene is TRBJ1-5, the V gene TRBV14, with 9 nucleotides matching TRBD1. The CDR3 has 15 amino acids. CDR1 is SGHDN, CDR2 FVKESK, per germline. Losses at the gene ends were 1 base for V and 4 bases for J; bases not matched to a gene: 2. CDR3: CASSQAGQGNQPQHF. The CDR3, as DNA: TGTGCCAGCAGCCAAGCGGGACAGGGTAATCAGCCCCAGCATTTT.

This clone was detected only a few times. One junction end disagrees with the germline gene, perhaps due to a read error. This chain joins TRBV11-1 and TRBJ2-1; TRBD2 might be the D (6 bases). This CDR3 region has 12 residues. Germline V CDR1 and CDR2: SGHAT, FQDESV (reference sequence). The CDR3 DNA is TGTGCCAGGGGCGGGATCTACGATGAGCAGTTCTTC. Translated: CARGGIYDEQFF. The whole variable domain, remainder taken from reference TRBV11-1 and TRBJ2-1, is EAEVAQSPRYKITEKSQAVAFWCDPISGHATLYWYRQILGQGPELLVQFQDESVVDDSQLPKDRFSAERLKGVDSTLKIQPAELGDSAMYLCARGGIYDEQFFGPGTRLTVL.

The chain couples TRBV6-5 to TRBJ1-5; D unclear. The CDR3 is 14 amino acids. The germline V and J ends were trimmed by 8 bases and 4 bases, with 15 bases remaining between them. The V gene's germline CDR1 is MNHEY and CDR2 SVGAGI. The CDR3 DNA sequence: TGTGCCAGCCCGAGGGAGATAAGGAATCAGCCCCAGCATTTT. Its protein is CASPREIRNQPQHF.

J is TRBJ2-7 and V is TRBV11-1; the D is unclear. The CDR3 is made up of 15 amino acids. V lost 1 base and J 5 bases, leaving 15 bases between the germline ends. The germline CDR1 and CDR2 sequences are SGHAT and FQDESV (reference sequence). The chain's CDR3 is CASSLEVSGSHEQYF. The CDR3 nucleotides read TGTGCCAGCAGCTTAGAGGTCTCCGGGTCCCACGAGCAGTACTTC.

This clone appeared a few times. V and J are TRBV4-2 and TRBJ1-1; D not certain. Germline-derived CDR1 and CDR2 are LGHNA and YNFKEQ. There are 13 residues in the CDR3. The V gene lost 0 bases and the J gene lost 2 bases, with 4 bases spanning the gap. The CDR3 DNA follows: TGTGCCAGCAGCCAAGATATAAACACTGAAGCTTTCTTT. It translates to CASSQDINTEAFF.

Only a few counts were recorded for this clone. V and J are TRBV5-1 and TRBJ1-1, with D tentatively TRBD1 (6 bases). CDR3 length: 15 residues. Looked up from germline, CDR1 is SGHRS and CDR2 is YFSETQ. The ends were cut back, 3 bases at V and 3 bases at J, with 15 bases in the middle. In DNA, the CDR3 is TGCGCCAGCAGCTACAGATCAGGGGCTTACACTGAAGCTTTCTTT. Translation gives CASSYRSGAYTEAFF.

V and J are TRBV9 and TRBJ2-1; 10 bases fit TRBD2. The CDR3 sequence is 18 residues long. Per the germline V gene, CDR1 is SGDLS and CDR2 is YYNGEE. With 0 bases clipped from V and 5 bases from J, the junction kept 11 bases outside the gene matches. The CDR3: CASSVAGSLAGVDNEQFF. In nucleotides, the CDR3 is TGTGCCAGCAGCGTAGCGGGGTCCCTAGCGGGAGTCGACAATGAGCAGTTCTTC.

Only a few counts were recorded for this clone. The chain uses TRBV19 and TRBJ2-1, with D possibly TRBD1 on 5 matching bases. This CDR3 has 17 amino acids. CDR1 is LNHDA, CDR2 SQIVND, per germline (reference sequence). V was shortened by 3 bases and J by 0 bases, with 15 bases between the two germline ends. The DNA for the CDR3 is TGTGCCAGTAGTATCGTGGGTCTGGGGCGCTCCTACAATGAGCAGTTCTTC. Its protein product is CASSIVGLGRSYNEQFF. The full variable domain, completed using reference TRBV19 and TRBJ2-1, is DGGITQSPKYLFRKEGQNVTLSCEQNLNHDAMYWYRQDPGQGLRLIYYSQIVNDFQKGDIAEGYSVSREKKESFPLTVTSAQKNPTAFYLCASSIVGLGRSYNEQFFGPGTRLTVL.